The 12 T cell receptor beta chains below all came from one sample that was sequenced in a study of cytomegalovirus exposure and HLA in healthy donors. The primer mix had 60 Vbeta and 13 Jbeta primers. Clones were read by immunoSEQ multiplex PCR, and TCRdb kept only the in-frame ones, dropping some. The sample includes roughly 110,000 clones, about 64% seen only once; the top ten take about 2.5%. The sequenced material came from PBMCs. Every receptor here comes from a female donor in good health and CMV-seronegative.

This clone was seen a handful of times. The genes are TRBV6-1 and TRBJ1-1; 7 positions agree with TRBD1. V shed 6 bases, J shed 0 bases, and the junction held 7 bases outside the gene matches. The CDR3 extends over 15 amino acids. In germline, CDR1 is MNHNS, CDR2 SASEGT. Here the CDR3 reads CASSNDRAMNTEAFF. CDR3 bases: TGTGCCAGCAGCAATGACAGGGCCATGAACACTGAAGCTTTCTTT.

In its sample, this clone was seen a few times. The gene calls are TRBV10-1 and TRBJ2-1, with D maybe TRBD2 (5 bases). This CDR3 has 14 amino acids. V dropped 2 bases and J dropped 12 bases, with 17 bases sitting between them. CDR1 is WNHNN, CDR2 SYGVQD, per germline (reference sequence). In nucleotides, the CDR3 is TGCGCCAGCAGTGAGACGGGCTCCTTAGCGTGGCAGTTCTTC. Translating it yields CASSETGSLAWQFF.

The chain combines TRBV7-3 with TRBJ2-6, with D possibly TRBD1 on 5 matching bases. The CDR3 loop spans 15 amino acids. Trimming left V 4 bases short and J 0 bases short, with 7 bases between. Germline CDR1 is SGHTA and CDR2 is FQGTGA. The CDR3 loop is CASSSGISGANVLTF. The CDR3 coding sequence is TGTGCCAGCAGCTCAGGGATCTCTGGGGCCAACGTCCTGACTTTC.

V is TRBV28 and J is TRBJ1-1; a weak D match, TRBD1 (6 bases). Germline V gives CDR1 MDHEN, CDR2 SYDVKM. The CDR3 loop spans 13 amino acids. With 7 bases removed from V and 3 bases from J, the gap between germline ends came to 12 bases. The CDR3 is CASTGGGYTEAFF. The CDR3 nucleotides are TGTGCCAGCACGGGGGGGGGCTACACTGAAGCTTTCTTT. The entire variable domain, with the rest obtained from reference TRBV28 and TRBJ1-1, is as follows: DVKVTQSSRYLVKRTGEKVFLECVQDMDHENMFWYRQDPGLGLRLIYFSYDVKMKEKGDIPEGYSVSREKKERFSLILESASTNQTSMYLCASTGGGYTEAFFGQGTRLTVV.

CDR3 in DNA: TGTGCCAGCAGCGCTACGGCAGGGTTGGGAAACACCATATATTTT. Translation gives CASSATAGLGNTIYF. The chain joins TRBV7-9 to TRBJ1-3, with a possible D match to TRBD1 (5 bases). CDR3 length: 15 amino acids. CDR1 is SEHNR and CDR2 is FQNEAQ in the germline V gene (reference sequence). Trimming pared 5 bases from V and 4 bases from J, leaving 15 bases between.

This rearrangement joins TRBV7-2 to TRBJ1-2, with a tentative D call TRBD1 (6 bases). The V and J ends lost 2 bases and 7 bases respectively, with 14 bases between them. This CDR3 comprises 14 residues. Per germline, CDR1 SGHTA and CDR2 FQGNSA. CDR3 DNA sequence: TGTGCCAGCAGCTTACCTAGGACAGCGGCTGGCTACACCTTC. Translated: CASSLPRTAAGYTF.

In its sample, this clone was seen once. The V gene is TRBV21-1, the J gene TRBJ2-3; the D segment call TRBD2 is taken from the table without a DNA check. TRBV21-1 has pseudogene status. CDR3 length: 19 amino acids. CDR3 DNA: TGTGCCAGCAGAAAGATTGGGACTAGAGGGCCCCGTGGAACAGATACGCAGTATTTT. Protein product: CASRKIGTRGPRGTDTQYF.

The chain joins TRBV10-3 to TRBJ2-7; 11 positions agree with TRBD2. The length of the CDR3 is 16 residues. V shed 0 bases and J 5 bases; nucleotides not matched to a gene: 6. Per germline, CDR1 ENHRY and CDR2 SYGVKD. CDR3 nucleotide sequence: TGTGCCATCAGTGAGTCCGTGACTAGCGGGAACGACGAGCAGTACTTC. Amino acids: CAISESVTSGNDEQYF.

This clone was picked up a small number of times. The V gene is TRBV7-8, the J gene TRBJ2-1; D is undetermined. V gave up 5 bases and J gave up 4 bases, with 15 bases separating them. Germline V lookup: CDR1 SGHVS, CDR2 FQNEAQ. This CDR3 spans 15 amino acids. This chain's CDR3 is CASSQSSGYYNEQFF. The DNA for the CDR3 is TGTGCCAGCAGCCAATCCTCCGGGTATTACAATGAGCAGTTCTTC.

V usage is TRBV6-5 and J usage is TRBJ1-1, with TRBD1 as a possible D gene (5 bases). This CDR3 contains 16 residues. V gave up 2 bases and J gave up 1 base, with 14 bases separating them. CDR1 and CDR2 from the germline V gene are MNHEY and SVGAGI. CDR3 residues: CASSYPGRPGNTEAFF. For the CDR3, the DNA is TGTGCCAGCAGTTACCCAGGGCGGCCCGGGAACACTGAAGCTTTCTTT.

This chain links TRBV7-2 with TRBJ2-1, with 9 nucleotides matching TRBD2. CDR1 and CDR2 (germline): SGHTA, FQGNSA. CDR3 size: 19 residues. Trimming cost V 5 bases and J 4 bases; bases outside gene matches: 18. CDR3 sequence: CASSPTLTSGRLAYNEQFF. CDR3 DNA sequence: TGTGCCAGCAGCCCGACCCTGACTAGCGGAAGGCTAGCTTACAATGAGCAGTTCTTC. The variable domain in full, completed from reference TRBV7-2 and TRBJ2-1, reads GAGVSQSPSNKVTEKGKDVELRCDPISGHTALYWYRQSLGQGLEFLIYFQGNSAPDKSGLPSDRFSAERTGGSVSTLTIQRTQQEDSAVYLCASSPTLTSGRLAYNEQFFGPGTRLTVL.

This clone was found a few times. The J gene is TRBJ1-5, the V gene TRBV6-5; TRBD1 agrees at 7 bases. Germline values: CDR1 MNHEY, CDR2 SVGAGI. The CDR3 runs to 14 residues. V dropped 6 bases and J dropped 5; count of bases not matched to a gene: 7. CDR3 nucleotide sequence: TGTGCCAGCAGCTCAGGGGGGCTCGATCAGCCCCAGCATTTT. Its translation: CASSSGGLDQPQHF.